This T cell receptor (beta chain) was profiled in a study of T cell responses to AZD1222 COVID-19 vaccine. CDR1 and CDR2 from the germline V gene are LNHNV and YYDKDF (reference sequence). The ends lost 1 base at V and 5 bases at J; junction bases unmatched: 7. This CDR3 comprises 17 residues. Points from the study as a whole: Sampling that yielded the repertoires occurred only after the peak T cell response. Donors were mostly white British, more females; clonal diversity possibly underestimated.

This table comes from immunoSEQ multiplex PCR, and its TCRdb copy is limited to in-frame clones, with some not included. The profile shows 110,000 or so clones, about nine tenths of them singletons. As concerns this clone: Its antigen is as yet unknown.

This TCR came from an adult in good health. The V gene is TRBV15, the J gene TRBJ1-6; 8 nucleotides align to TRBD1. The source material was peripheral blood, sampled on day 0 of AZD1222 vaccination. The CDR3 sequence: CATSRGRTGSDNSPLHF. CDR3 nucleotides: TGTGCCACCAGCAGAGGGAGGACAGGGAGCGATAATTCACCCCTCCACTTT.